The text below deals with one TCR beta chain. The antigen is not known. The entry originates in a study of CD8 T cells in Susac syndrome. V was trimmed by 5 bases and J by 4 bases, leaving 14 bases between them. Germline CDR1 and CDR2: LGHDT and YNNKEL (reference sequence). The CDR3 is 14 amino acids. With random hexamers, roughly 0.45 to 1 ug RNA was reverse transcribed. The CDR3 of TCR beta was amplified by immunoSEQ multiplex PCR across 54 Vbeta and 13 Jbeta. TCRdb reprocessed the immunoSEQ multiplex PCR reads with MiXCR, giving one entry per CDR3 protein. The sample includes roughly 150,000 distinct CDR3 sequences, over 85% of them seen just once. Study outcomes and limitations: As acknowledged by the study, its TCR sequencing and HLA analysis included a relatively small number of individuals.

The controls were healthy donors who were matched for age and sex. Sequenced sample: CD4+ T cells from PBMCs. The sequence came from a human donor in good health. V usage is TRBV3-1 and J usage is TRBJ1-1, with D hard to call. The CDR3 region is CASSTLPRTTEAFF. The CDR3 nucleotides are TGTGCCAGCAGCACCTTACCACGGACCACTGAAGCTTTCTTT.